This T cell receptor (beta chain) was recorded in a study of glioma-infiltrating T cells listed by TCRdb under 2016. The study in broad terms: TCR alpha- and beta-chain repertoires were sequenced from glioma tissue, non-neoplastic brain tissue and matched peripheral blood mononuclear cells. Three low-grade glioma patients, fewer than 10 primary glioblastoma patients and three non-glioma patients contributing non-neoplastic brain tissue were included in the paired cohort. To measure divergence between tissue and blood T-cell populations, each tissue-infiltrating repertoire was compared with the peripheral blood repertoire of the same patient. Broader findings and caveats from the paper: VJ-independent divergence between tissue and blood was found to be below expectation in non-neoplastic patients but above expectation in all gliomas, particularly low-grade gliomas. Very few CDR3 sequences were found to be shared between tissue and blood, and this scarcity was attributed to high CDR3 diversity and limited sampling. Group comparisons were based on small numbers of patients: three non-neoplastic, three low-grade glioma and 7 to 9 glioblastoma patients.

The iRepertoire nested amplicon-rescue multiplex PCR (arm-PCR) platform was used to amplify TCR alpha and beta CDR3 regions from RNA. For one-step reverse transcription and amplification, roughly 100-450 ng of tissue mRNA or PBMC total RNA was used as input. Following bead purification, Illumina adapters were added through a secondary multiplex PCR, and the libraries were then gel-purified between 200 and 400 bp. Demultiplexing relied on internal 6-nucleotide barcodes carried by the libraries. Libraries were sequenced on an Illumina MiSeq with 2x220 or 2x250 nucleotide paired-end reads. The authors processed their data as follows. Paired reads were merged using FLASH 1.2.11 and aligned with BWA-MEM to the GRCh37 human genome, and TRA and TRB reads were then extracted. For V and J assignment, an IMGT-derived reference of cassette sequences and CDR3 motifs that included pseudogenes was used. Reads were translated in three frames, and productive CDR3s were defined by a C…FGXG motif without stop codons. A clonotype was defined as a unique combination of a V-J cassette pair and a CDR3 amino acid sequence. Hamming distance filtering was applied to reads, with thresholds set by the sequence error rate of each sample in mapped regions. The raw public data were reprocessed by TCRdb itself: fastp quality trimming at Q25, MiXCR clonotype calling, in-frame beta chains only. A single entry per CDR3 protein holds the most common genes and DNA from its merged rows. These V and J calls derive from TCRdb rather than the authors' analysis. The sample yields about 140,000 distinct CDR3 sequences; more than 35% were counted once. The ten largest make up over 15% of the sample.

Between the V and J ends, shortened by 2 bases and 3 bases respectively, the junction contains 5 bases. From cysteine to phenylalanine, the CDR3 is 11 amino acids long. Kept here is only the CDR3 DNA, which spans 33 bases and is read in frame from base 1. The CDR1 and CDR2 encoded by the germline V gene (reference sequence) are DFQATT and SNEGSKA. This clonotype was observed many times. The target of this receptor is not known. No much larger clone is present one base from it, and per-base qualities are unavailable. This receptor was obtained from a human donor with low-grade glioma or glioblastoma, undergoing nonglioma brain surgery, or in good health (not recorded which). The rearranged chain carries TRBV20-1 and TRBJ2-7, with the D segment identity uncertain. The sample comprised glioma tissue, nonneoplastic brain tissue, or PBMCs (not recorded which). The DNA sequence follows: TGCAGTGCTAGACTTGACTACGAGCAGTACTTC. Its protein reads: CSARLDYEQYF.